These 16 T cell receptor beta chains were sequenced from one sample in a study of blood T cell repertoires in COVID-19. Assay: immunoSEQ multiplex PCR; the TCRdb copy retains only in-frame clones and omits some. Altogether about 200,000 clones are present, around four fifths being singletons, with the ten largest covering roughly 0.91%. The sample consisted of peripheral blood. The receptors stem from a man aged 55 to 70 with COVID-19, enrolled during active disease.

The genes are TRBV27 and TRBJ1-5, with D unclear. Trimming stripped 6 bases from V and 0 bases from J, with 15 bases between. This CDR3 has 16 amino acids. Germline lookup yields CDR1 MNHEY and CDR2 SMNVEV (reference sequence). The CDR3 coding sequence is TGTGCCAGCAGGGGAGCGGGCAGTCATAGCAATCAGCCCCAGCATTTT. It encodes CASRGAGSHSNQPQHF.

The chain is built from TRBV5-1 and TRBJ2-1, with D unclear. V lost 2 bases and J 2 bases, leaving 8 bases between the germline ends. Germline lookup yields CDR1 SGHRS and CDR2 YFSETQ. CDR3 length: 14 amino acids. CDR3: CASSFTGPYNEQFF. The CDR3 DNA reads TGCGCCAGCAGCTTTACGGGTCCCTACAATGAGCAGTTCTTC.

The chain carries TRBV9 and TRBJ1-2, with D perhaps TRBD1 (6 bases). The germline V gene encodes CDR1 SGDLS and CDR2 YYNGEE. Trimming stripped 4 bases from V and 5 bases from J, with 12 bases between. CDR3 length: 13 residues. The chain's CDR3 is CASSLGQGYGYTF. In DNA, the CDR3 is TGTGCCAGCAGCCTCGGGCAGGGGTATGGCTACACCTTC.

The rearrangement links TRBV2 to TRBJ1-1, with a weak D call TRBD1 (5 bases). The CDR3 is 11 amino acids. Germline V CDR1 and CDR2: SNHLY, FYNNEI. Trimming left V 4 bases short and J 11 bases short, with 11 bases between. The CDR3 DNA follows: TGTGCCAGCAGTGTAGGCAGGGTTGCTTTCTTT. It translates to CASSVGRVAFF.

The gene calls are TRBV7-9 and TRBJ1-2, with TRBD1 matching 10 bases. Germline values: CDR1 SEHNR, CDR2 FQNEAQ (reference sequence). This CDR3 is 14 amino acids long. The V segment lost 5 bases and the J segment 9 bases; nucleotides outside the gene matches: 9. Here the CDR3 DNA reads TGTGCCAGCAGCCTCCAGGGGACAGGGGATCGCTACACCTTC. This translates into CASSLQGTGDRYTF.

The CDR3 DNA follows: TGCAGTGCTAGTAGAAGGGGGCGATTGGCCACTGAAGCTTTCTTT. Translated: CSASRRGRLATEAFF. The chain couples TRBV20-1 to TRBJ1-1, with TRBD1 identical over 7 bases. The CDR3 has 15 amino acids. The germline V gene has CDR1 DFQATT and CDR2 SNEGSKA (reference sequence). The V and J ends lost 3 bases and 4 bases, in that order; junction bases with no gene match: 11.

The chain carries TRBV2 and TRBJ2-7; TRBD1 might be the D (6 bases). V lost 5 bases to trimming and J lost 1 base, with 9 bases between them. The germline CDR1 and CDR2 sequences are SNHLY and FYNNEI. The CDR3 runs to 13 residues. CDR3 DNA: TGTGCCAGCAGTTTCGGACAGTCCTACGAGCAGTACTTC. It is translated as CASSFGQSYEQYF.

This sequence joins TRBV10-3 and TRBJ2-2, with D uncertain. The germline V gene encodes CDR1 ENHRY and CDR2 SYGVKD. Trimming took 0 bases from V and 8 from J, leaving 7 bases between them. The CDR3 consists of 13 residues. The CDR3 loop is CAISESTFGELFF. The CDR3 DNA reads TGTGCCATCAGTGAGTCGACTTTTGGGGAGCTGTTTTTT.

This chain links TRBV30 with TRBJ2-2; the D is unclear. V was clipped by 1 base and J by 2 bases, with 8 bases between them. The CDR3 has 14 residues. CDR1 and CDR2 (germline): GTSNPN, SVGIG (reference sequence). CDR3 residues: CAWSEAFNTGELFF. Written as DNA, the CDR3 is TGTGCCTGGAGTGAAGCTTTTAACACCGGGGAGCTGTTTTTT.

The rearrangement joins TRBV3-1 (or the pseudogene TRBV3-2) to TRBJ2-1; TRBD2 agrees at 7 bases. CDR1 is LGHDT and CDR2 is YNNKEL in the germline V gene (reference sequence). V shed 3 bases and J 11 bases; nucleotides not matched to a gene: 7. There are 13 residues in the CDR3. The CDR3 region has the DNA TGTGCCAGCAGCCAGGGAGGGCCAACAAAGCAGTTCTTC. Translated: CASSQGGPTKQFF.

The chain is built from TRBV7-2 and TRBJ2-3; TRBD2 is a possible D gene (7 bases). Germline CDR1 reads SGHTA; CDR2 reads FQGNSA. The CDR3 extends over 15 amino acids. V gave up 1 base and J gave up 9 bases, with 17 bases separating them. This chain's CDR3 is CASSLDGGASITQYF. The CDR3 DNA sequence: TGTGCCAGCAGCTTAGATGGGGGGGCGAGCATAACGCAGTATTTT.

V gene TRBV24-1 combines with J gene TRBJ2-3; TRBD1 might be the D (6 bases). The CDR3 length is 16 residues. Germline V CDR1 and CDR2: KGHDR, SFDVKD. V gave up 6 bases and J gave up 3 bases, with 18 bases separating them. The DNA of the CDR3 is TGTGCCACCAGTCCCAACCGCAGGGGTGGGACAGATACGCAGTATTTT. Protein: CATSPNRRGGTDTQYF.

The genes are TRBV18 and TRBJ1-3; 7 positions agree with TRBD1. This CDR3 has 15 residues. The V gene end was trimmed by 3 bases and the J gene end by 4 bases; junction bases not matched to a gene: 6. The germline CDR1 and CDR2 sequences are KGHSH and LQKENI. The DNA for the CDR3 is TGTGCCAGCTCACCGACGACAGGGCCCGGAAACACCATATATTTT. This codes for CASSPTTGPGNTIYF.

J is TRBJ2-7 and V is TRBV11-2; possible D gene TRBD2, 5 bases. Germline V gene lookup returns CDR1 SGHAT and CDR2 FQNNGV. CDR3 size: 14 residues. The V end lost 4 bases, the J end lost 5 bases, and 15 bases lay between the germline ends. This CDR3 reads CASSSFGLADEQYF. DNA for the CDR3: TGTGCCAGCAGCTCCTTTGGACTGGCCGACGAGCAGTACTTC.

The rearrangement links TRBV4-2 to TRBJ1-2; 10 bases align to TRBD1. Unmatched junction bases numbered 5, after V lost 4 bases and J lost 3 bases. This CDR3 contains 15 residues. Germline CDR1 is LGHNA and CDR2 is YNFKEQ. The CDR3 reads CASSPYGQGDYGYTF. The DNA for the CDR3 is TGTGCCAGCAGCCCGTATGGACAGGGGGACTATGGCTACACCTTC.

In this sample, this clone turned up once. The sample carries other DNA sequences with the same CDR3. V is TRBV5-1 and J is TRBJ1-1; D not resolved. CDR1 is SGHRS, CDR2 YFSETQ, per germline. The CDR3 consists of 15 residues. Trimming stripped 0 bases from V and 0 bases from J, with 9 bases between. The CDR3 spells CASSLDLRLNTEAFF. The DNA of the CDR3 is TGCGCCAGCAGCTTGGATCTGAGATTGAACACTGAAGCTTTCTTT.